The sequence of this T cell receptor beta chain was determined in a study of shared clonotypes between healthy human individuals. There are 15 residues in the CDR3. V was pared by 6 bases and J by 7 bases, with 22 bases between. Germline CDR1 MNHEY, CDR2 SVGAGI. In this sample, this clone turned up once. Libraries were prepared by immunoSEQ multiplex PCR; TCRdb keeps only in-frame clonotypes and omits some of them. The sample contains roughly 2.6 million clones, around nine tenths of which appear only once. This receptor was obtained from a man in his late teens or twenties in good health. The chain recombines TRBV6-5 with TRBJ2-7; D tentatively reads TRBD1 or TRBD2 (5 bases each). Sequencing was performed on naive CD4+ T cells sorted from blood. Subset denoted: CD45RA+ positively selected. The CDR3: CASRPGQWERQEQYF. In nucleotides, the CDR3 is TGTGCCAGCAGGCCCGGTCAATGGGAGAGACAGGAGCAGTACTTC.